A selection of T cell receptor beta chains follows, all from one sample in a study of technical replicates of blood from a handful of donors. TCRdb's table, derived via immunoSEQ multiplex PCR, lists solely in-frame clones and lacks some. The sample yields some 80,000 clones, roughly 94% seen once. Sequenced: T cells isolated from PBMCs. These receptors were collected from a human donor in good health. Both conserved end residues are part of each CDR3.

v_gene	j_gene	CDR3aa
TRBV7-2	TRBJ2-7	CASSFDSPMPYEQYF
TRBV10-3	TRBJ2-7	CAISGAGTTYEQYF
TRBV21-1	TRBJ2-1	CASSTTSGSSPISYNEQFF
TRBV4-3	TRBJ2-3	CASSQVTGGDTQYF
TRBV5-5	TRBJ2-1	CASSSWTSGSDEQFF
TRBV28	TRBJ1-5	CASINTGIARNQPQHF
TRBV6-1	TRBJ1-4	CASSGTVNEKLFF
TRBV18	TRBJ1-2	CASSPESHRGSYTF
TRBV11-2	TRBJ2-7	CASSFQYEQYF
TRBV6-1	TRBJ1-3	CASSEGYSGNTIYF
TRBV6-5	TRBJ1-1	CASSYGDFFEAFF
TRBV7-2	TRBJ2-1	CASSLALGGNEQFF
TRBV4-2	TRBJ1-4	CASSETGTGNEKLFF
TRBV9	TRBJ2-1	CASSKTSGRDNEQFF
TRBV19	TRBJ2-7	CASSIVWEGLVEQYF
TRBV15	TRBJ2-1	CATSTGNSGRTDEQFF
TRBV11-2	TRBJ2-1	CASSTRKAGVYNEQFF
TRBV1	TRBJ2-5	CTSSQDYRGGETQYF
TRBV29-1	TRBJ1-1	CSVVRQLNTEAFF
TRBV5-4	TRBJ2-2	CASSFRGRTGELFF
TRBV19	TRBJ1-2	CASRELGYGYTF
TRBV19	TRBJ2-2	CASSIPPTPGELFF
TRBV5-1	TRBJ1-2	CASRTGGHGYTF
TRBV6-1	TRBJ2-1	CASRVFAARLNEQFF
TRBV18	TRBJ2-3	CASSPISQGTDTQYF
TRBV27	TRBJ2-7	CASSPLGGYEQYF
TRBV2	TRBJ2-3	CASSEVTGMDTQYF
TRBV4-3	TRBJ1-5	CASSGTAYNQPQHF
TRBV30	TRBJ1-4	CAGIQGRNEKLFF
TRBV6-5	TRBJ2-7	CASSYGTSGSTEQYF
TRBV5-1	TRBJ2-7	CASSLPGTGTGFYEQYF
TRBV25-1	TRBJ2-7	CATTSGSAEQYF
TRBV6-1	TRBJ1-3	CAIRDRAKSGNTIYF
TRBV6-1	TRBJ2-5	CASSESGYPLVAGRETQYF
TRBV5-4	TRBJ1-2	CASSLGGGYGYTF
TRBV5-5	TRBJ2-5	CASSWSEETQYF
TRBV6-5	TRBJ2-7	CASSYGGNYEQYF
TRBV5-1	TRBJ1-2	CASSLATEYGYTF
TRBV28	TRBJ1-4	CASSLTGSTNEKLFF
TRBV10-3	TRBJ1-4	CAISSTQATNEKLFF
TRBV7-9	TRBJ1-5	CASSAGTGSQPQHF
TRBV23-1	TRBJ2-3	CASRTGSPDTQYF
TRBV29-1	TRBJ2-7	CSAGTGNYEQYF
TRBV7-6	TRBJ1-1	CASSLETGGWDTEAFF
TRBV7-7	TRBJ2-5	CASSLAGGLGETQYF
TRBV25-1	TRBJ2-7	CASSVKWDKGPYEQYF
TRBV4-2	TRBJ2-7	CASSQEIHGGGYEQYF
TRBV28	TRBJ2-7	CASSLISTSSEQYF
TRBV27	TRBJ2-7	CASRETAYEQYF
TRBV7-8	TRBJ2-1	CASSQDRGSYNEQFF
TRBV5-4	TRBJ2-1	CASSGGQGASSYNEQFF
TRBV7-9	TRBJ2-7	CASSLGGLAGVSGYEQYF
TRBV5-1	TRBJ2-7	CASSLGLADEQYF
TRBV19	TRBJ2-5	CASSIRIGEAGTQYF
TRBV6-5	TRBJ1-2	CASSYSSGTPYGYTF
TRBV2	TRBJ2-7	CASSDPMGLAGHAYEQYF
TRBV27	TRBJ1-4	CASNRYGQNEKLFF
TRBV4-3	TRBJ1-1	CASSPDTNTEAFF
TRBV2	TRBJ1-1	CATNPGNTEAFF
TRBV25-1	TRBJ2-1	CASSSLSVYNEQFF